This T cell receptor beta chain appears in the sequencing data of a study of T cell changes during pregnancy in multiple sclerosis. V was pared by 2 bases and J by 0 bases, with 4 bases between. From germline, CDR1 is SQVTM and CDR2 ANQGSEA. The CDR3 runs to 12 residues. Profiled with immunoSEQ multiplex PCR; TCRdb holds only in-frame clones, not every one. The sample yields roughly 41,000 clones, 89% seen once. V usage is TRBV29-1 and J usage is TRBJ1-1; no reliable D call. The TCR was taken from a female donor with multiple sclerosis, enrolled in a pregnancy study. Sequencing was performed on CD4+ T cells from peripheral blood mononuclear cells, taken in the first trimester of pregnancy. The CDR3 DNA is TGCAGCGTTGAACGGGTGAACACTGAAGCTTTCTTT. Protein product: CSVERVNTEAFF.